This T cell receptor beta chain appears in the sequencing data of a study of blood T cells in healthy people across ages. Study in general: Template-switching capture recovered about one barcoded beta molecule per two T cells. Findings and caveats of the study: Investigators viewed diversity estimates from one million T cells as underestimates, the study reported. Long-lived donors had more naive CD4+ cells and higher diversity than aged donors.

A sample-barcoded 5' primer and a J-beta primer mix were used in a second PCR of about 6 to 12 cycles. Using its own MiXCR run on the 5' RACE reads, TCRdb lists one record per CDR3 protein. The sample lists about 760,000 distinct CDR3 sequences, more than 50% occurring once. Comment on this clonotype: Its target is unknown.

Germline V gene sequence: CDR1 SQVTM, CDR2 ANQGSEA. The V end lost 4 bases, the J end lost 0 bases, and 5 bases lay between the germline ends. The CDR3 spans 12 residues. The sample consisted of blood. This receptor was obtained from a middle-aged man in good health. This chain uses TRBV29-1 with TRBJ2-3; no clear D gene. CDR3 amino acids: CSVVVSTDTQYF. The CDR3 DNA reads as TGCAGCGTTGTCGTGAGCACAGATACGCAGTATTTT.